The clone carrying this T cell receptor beta chain was seen at least ten times. TCRdb ran MiXCR on the RACE reads and lists one entry per CDR3 protein. The sample has under 150,000 distinct CDR3 sequences; about 12% are singletons. The CDR3 contains 14 residues. With V trimmed by 4 bases and J by 3 bases, 6 bases remained unmatched. CDR1 and CDR2 (germline): MDHEN, SYDVKM. As to time point: patch test 1, 2 weeks after DPC sensitization. Treatment: therapeutic diphenylcyclopropenone sensitization with weekly scalp DPC. The data originate from a study of human T cells and chemical hapten exposure. The chain carries TRBV28 and TRBJ2-7; 7 nucleotides match TRBD1. Source: whole blood, taken in connection with sensitization to the hapten diphenylcyclopropenone (DPC). The source of this sequence is a woman between 45 and 65 years old with alopecia areata. Some clones in this sample may be carry-over from other donors' samples. Here the CDR3 reads CASSSGQADYEQYF. CDR3 DNA sequence: TGTGCCAGCAGTTCCGGACAGGCCGACTACGAGCAGTACTTC.